This TCR beta chain was found in a study of blood T cell repertoires in COVID-19. Whole-study context: Samples taken during acute and convalescent COVID-19 were collected in the United States, Italy and Spain.

As handled by the study authors: Reference gene primer amplification in the assay estimated nucleated cell counts. Produced via immunoSEQ multiplex PCR; TCRdb's table is partial and in-frame only. Clone size and V and J calls were adopted from that table, with D and trimming inferred from the DNA. The sample includes 360,000 or so clones, roughly 90% of them seen just once. Germline CDR1 SNHLY, CDR2 FYNNEI. The CDR3 is 16 amino acids. V dropped 7 bases and J dropped 0; count of bases not matched to a gene: 7. The chain is built from TRBV2 and TRBJ2-3; 10 bases line up with TRBD2. The sample taken for sequencing was peripheral blood. The origin of this receptor is a man aged 18 to 29 with active or convalescent COVID-19. CDR3 amino acids: CASIDILAGSTDTQYF. CDR3 in DNA: TGTGCCAGCATTGACATACTAGCGGGGAGCACAGATACGCAGTATTTT.